Sequencing of this T cell receptor beta chain was carried out in a study of response to subunit inactivated influenza vaccine. This CDR3 is 15 amino acids long. Per germline, CDR1 MGHRA and CDR2 YSYEKL. V gave up 2 bases and J gave up 2 bases; unmatched junction bases: 5. TCRdb reanalysed the RT-PCR reads using MiXCR and keeps one entry per CDR3 protein. This sample carries about 190,000 distinct CDR3 sequences, approximately 15% of them seen once, and the ten largest clones take roughly 24%. This clonotype was recorded a few times. The receptor comes from a man between 50 and 59 years old who received an inactivated influenza vaccine. The V gene is TRBV4-1, the J gene TRBJ2-5, with TRBD2 identical over 7 bases. The sequences come from CD8+ T cells sorted from PBMCs, collected more than 4 days after vaccination. The CDR3 DNA reads as TGCGCCAGCAGCCAACTAGCGGACTTTCAAGAGACCCAGTACTTC. It translates to CASSQLADFQETQYF.